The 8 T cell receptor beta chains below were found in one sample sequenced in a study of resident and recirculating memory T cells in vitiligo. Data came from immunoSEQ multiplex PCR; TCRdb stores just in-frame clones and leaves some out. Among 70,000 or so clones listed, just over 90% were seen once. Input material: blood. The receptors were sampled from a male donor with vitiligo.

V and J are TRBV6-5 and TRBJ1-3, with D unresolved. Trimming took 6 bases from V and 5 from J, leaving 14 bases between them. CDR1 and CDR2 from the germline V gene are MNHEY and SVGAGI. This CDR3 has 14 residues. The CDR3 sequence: CASSPVRLRNTIYF. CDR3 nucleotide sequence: TGTGCCAGCAGCCCCGTCCGGTTACGAAACACCATATATTTT.

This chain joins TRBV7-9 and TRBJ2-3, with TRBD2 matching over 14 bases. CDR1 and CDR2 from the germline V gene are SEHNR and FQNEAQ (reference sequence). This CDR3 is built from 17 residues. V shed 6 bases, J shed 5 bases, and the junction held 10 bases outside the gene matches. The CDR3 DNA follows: TGTGCCAGCAGACCGAGGACTAGCGGGGGGCGGATAGATACGCAGTATTTT. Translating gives CASRPRTSGGRIDTQYF.

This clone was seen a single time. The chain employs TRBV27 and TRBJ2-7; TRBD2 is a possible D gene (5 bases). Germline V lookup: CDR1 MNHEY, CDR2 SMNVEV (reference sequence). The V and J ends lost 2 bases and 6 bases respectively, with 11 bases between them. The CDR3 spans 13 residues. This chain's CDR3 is CASSLSWTGEQYF. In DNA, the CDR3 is TGTGCCAGCAGTTTAAGTTGGACTGGCGAGCAGTACTTC.

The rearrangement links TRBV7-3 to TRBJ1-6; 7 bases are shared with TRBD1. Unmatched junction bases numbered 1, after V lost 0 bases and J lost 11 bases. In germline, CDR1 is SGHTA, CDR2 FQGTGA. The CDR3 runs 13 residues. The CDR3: CASSLTDRAPLHF. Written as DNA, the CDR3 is TGTGCCAGCAGCTTAACTGACAGGGCACCCCTCCACTTT.

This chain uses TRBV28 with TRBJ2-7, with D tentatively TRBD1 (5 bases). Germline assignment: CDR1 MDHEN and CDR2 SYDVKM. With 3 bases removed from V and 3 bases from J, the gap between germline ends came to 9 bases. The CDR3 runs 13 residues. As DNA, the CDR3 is TGTGCCAGCAGTTTGACAGACGGCTACGAGCAGTACTTC. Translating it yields CASSLTDGYEQYF.

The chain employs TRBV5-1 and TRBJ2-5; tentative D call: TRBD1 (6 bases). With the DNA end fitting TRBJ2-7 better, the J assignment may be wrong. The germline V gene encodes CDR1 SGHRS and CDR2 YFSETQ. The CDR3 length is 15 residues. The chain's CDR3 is CASSLAWGQSYEQYF. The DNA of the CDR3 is TGCGCCAGCAGCTTGGCATGGGGACAAAGCTACGAGCAGTACTTC.

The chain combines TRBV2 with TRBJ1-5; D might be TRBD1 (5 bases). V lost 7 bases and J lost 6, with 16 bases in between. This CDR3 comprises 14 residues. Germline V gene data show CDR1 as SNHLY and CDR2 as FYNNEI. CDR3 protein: CASTSREVSQPQHF. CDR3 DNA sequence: TGTGCCAGCACCTCCAGGGAGGTCAGTCAGCCCCAGCATTTT.

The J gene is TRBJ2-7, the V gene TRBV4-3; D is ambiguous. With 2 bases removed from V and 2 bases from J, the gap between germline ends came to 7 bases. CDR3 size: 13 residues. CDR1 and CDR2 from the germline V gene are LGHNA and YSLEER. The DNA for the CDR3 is TGCGCCAGCAGCCAAAGTAAGCCCTACGAGCAGTACTTC. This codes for CASSQSKPYEQYF.